The 11 T cell receptor beta chains below all came from one sample that was sequenced in a study of T cell clones after liver transplantation (dated by TCRdb to between 2018 and 2021). The sample's time point label, in plain terms: pre-transplant. The library relied on the immunoSEQ multiplex PCR assay. TCRdb provides this immuneACCESS table in a form limited to in-frame rearrangements. Some clones are lacking; in checked studies, under half of them reflect an unresolved V gene, and why the rest are absent is not known. The sample table contains roughly 100,000 clones; only one count was recorded for roughly 80% of them. In total, the top ten clones hold approximately 0.99% of the sample. Specimen: CD4+ T cells from blood, collected before liver transplant. All receptors derive from a human donor who received a liver transplant.

This chain joins TRBV29-1 and TRBJ2-7; TRBD1 is a possible D gene (5 bases). Trimming removed 2 bases at V and 4 bases at J, with 15 bases between. The V gene's germline CDR1 is SQVTM and CDR2 ANQGSEA. The CDR3 is 14 residues long. For the CDR3, the DNA is TGCAGCGTTGAATCCTCTAGGGGCCCATACGAGCAGTACTTC. Translation gives CSVESSRGPYEQYF.

The chain is built from TRBV2 and TRBJ2-2; TRBD1 agrees at 8 bases. The CDR3 sequence is 12 residues long. V lost 8 bases, J lost 6 bases, and 2 bases stayed unmatched. Germline CDR1 is SNHLY and CDR2 is FYNNEI. The CDR3 spells CASGQGAGELFF. CDR3 coding DNA: TGTGCCAGCGGACAGGGAGCCGGGGAGCTGTTTTTT.

The table lists this clone with a count of one. V is TRBV7-6 and J is TRBJ1-5, with D hard to call. The CDR3 is made up of 14 amino acids. Per the germline V gene, CDR1 is SGHVS and CDR2 is FNYEAQ. The V gene lost 0 bases and the J gene lost 3 bases, with 6 bases spanning the gap. Here the CDR3 DNA reads TGTGCCAGCAGCTTAGCCCTGGCCAATCAGCCCCAGCATTTT. This sequence encodes CASSLALANQPQHF.

The table lists this clone with a count of one. This chain uses TRBV27 with TRBJ1-1; 9 positions agree with TRBD1. Germline loops: CDR1 MNHEY, CDR2 SMNVEV (reference sequence). CDR3 length: 17 residues. The J segment lost 0 bases and the V segment lost 6 bases, leaving 11 bases of the junction unmatched. The CDR3 DNA reads as TGTGCCAGCAGAAAAACCGGGACAGGGCTCATGAACACTGAAGCTTTCTTT. It encodes CASRKTGTGLMNTEAFF.

This chain joins TRBV5-1 and TRBJ1-5, with 11 bases fitting TRBD1. V lost 4 bases and J lost 3; bases outside the gene matches: 6. The CDR3 is 16 amino acids. Germline V lookup: CDR1 SGHRS, CDR2 YFSETQ. CDR3: CASSPGTGGNNQPQHF. As DNA, the CDR3 is TGCGCCAGCAGCCCCGGGACAGGGGGAAACAATCAGCCCCAGCATTTT.

J is TRBJ1-1 and V is TRBV21-1; TRBD1 is taken as the D call from the table, unchecked against the DNA. TRBV21-1 is deemed a pseudogene. The CDR3 is 14 residues long. The CDR3 region has the DNA TGTGCCAGCAGCAAAGACCAGGCTAACACTGAAGCTTTCTTT. Protein: CASSKDQANTEAFF.

This clone was counted a single time. The chain joins TRBV2 to TRBJ2-4, with TRBD2 matching 10 bases. The germline V gene encodes CDR1 SNHLY and CDR2 FYNNEI. V shed 6 bases, J shed 1 base, and the junction held 6 bases outside the gene matches. The CDR3 runs to 16 residues. CDR3 amino acids: CASSPTSGLAKNIQYF. The CDR3 coding sequence is TGTGCCAGCAGCCCGACTAGCGGGCTTGCCAAAAACATTCAGTACTTC. Based on the CDR3 plus reference TRBV2 and TRBJ2-4, the full variable domain is EPEVTQTPSHQVTQMGQEVILRCVPISNHLYFYWYRQILGQKVEFLVSFYNNEISEKSEIFDDQFSVERPDGSNFTLKIRSTKLEDSAMYFCASSPTSGLAKNIQYFGAGTRLSVL.

The V and J genes are TRBV23-1 and TRBJ1-2; 11 bases map to TRBD1. TRBV23-1 is an ORF, with its function uncertain. With 5 bases clipped from V and 7 bases from J, the junction kept 15 bases outside the gene matches. The CDR3 length is 17 residues. The CDR3 region is CASSERNLGQGAFGYTF. The CDR3, as DNA: TGCGCCAGCAGTGAAAGAAACCTAGGACAGGGGGCGTTTGGCTACACCTTC.

The CDR3 nucleotides read TGTGCCAGCTCATCCATCTCAGAGACCCAGTACTTC. Translating it yields CASSSISETQYF. The chain carries TRBV18 and TRBJ2-5; D not certain. Deletions cut 5 bases from V and 4 bases from J, with 8 bases between. The CDR3 consists of 12 residues. Looked up from germline, CDR1 is KGHSH and CDR2 is LQKENI.

The chain joins TRBV30 to TRBJ1-2; TRBD1 might be the D (6 bases). Per the germline V gene, CDR1 is GTSNPN and CDR2 is SVGIG (reference sequence). The CDR3 is 15 residues long. Trimming removed 4 bases from V and 4 bases from J, with 19 bases in between. CDR3 DNA: TGTGCCTGGACCCCTCTCTTGGGGGCCAGCTATGGCTACACCTTC. Translation gives CAWTPLLGASYGYTF.

The chain joins TRBV9 to TRBJ1-2; D unresolved. The V gene lost 4 bases and the J gene lost 8 bases, with 21 bases spanning the gap. In germline, CDR1 is SGDLS, CDR2 YYNGEE. The CDR3 consists of 15 residues. CDR3: CASSLDPSGKEGYTF. The CDR3 nucleotides read TGTGCCAGCAGCCTAGACCCGTCGGGGAAAGAGGGCTACACCTTC. Based on the CDR3 plus reference TRBV9 and TRBJ1-2, the full variable domain is DSGVTQTPKHLITATGQRVTLRCSPRSGDLSVYWYQQSLDQGLQFLIQYYNGEERAKGNILERFSAQQFPDLHSELNLSSLELGDSALYFCASSLDPSGKEGYTFGSGTRLTVV.